This TCR beta chain was sequenced during a study of blood T cells in healthy people across ages. Every donor provided roughly 10 milliliters of peripheral blood. Germline CDR1 and CDR2: SNHLY and FYNNEI. Deletions cut 0 bases from V and 0 bases from J, with 10 bases between. There are 16 residues in the CDR3. Primed by a sample-barcoded 5' primer and a J-beta primer mix, a second PCR proceeded for about 7 to 11 cycles. Each cDNA molecule carried a tag from a template-switch adaptor that contained 12 random nucleotides. TCRdb used MiXCR to reprocess the 5' RACE reads, holding one entry per CDR3 protein. This sample has more than 700,000 distinct CDR3 sequences, with less than 60% found just once.

The origin of this receptor is a man at least 80 years old in good health. The chain joins TRBV2 to TRBJ2-3, with D tentatively TRBD2 (5 bases). Sequencing was carried out using blood. The CDR3 sequence: CASSEALTTSTDTQYF. The CDR3 DNA is TGTGCCAGCAGTGAAGCGCTGACTACTAGCACAGATACGCAGTATTTT.